A selection of T cell receptor beta chains follows, all from one sample in a study of healthy donors' naive CD4 and CD8 T cells. TCRdb re-called the reads through MiXCR, storing one row per CDR3 protein. The table shows roughly 200,000 distinct CDR3 sequences, with about 74% occurring only once. What was sequenced was naive CD4+ and CD8+ T cells sorted from blood, pooled from several donors. The receptors derive from a pool of human donors in good health; the sample pools cells from several healthy donors. CDR3s include the opening cysteine and the closing phenylalanine or tryptophan. A D gene is named only where the DNA matches it firmly. Size tells how often a clone was seen (once, few, many) or the class of an expanded clone, and some rows leave it out.

d_gene | len | j_gene | v_gene | abundance | CDR3nt | CDR3aa
TRBD2 | 13 | TRBJ2-7 | TRBV29-1 | . | TGCAGCGTTGCCGGGGGGATATCCTACGAGCAGTACTTC | CSVAGGISYEQYF
. | 13 | TRBJ2-1 | TRBV5-1 | . | TGCGCCAGCAGCTTGGCCACGGGCCATGAGCAGTTCTTC | CASSLATGHEQFF
TRBD1 | 15 | TRBJ1-6 | TRBV15 | . | TGTGCCACCAGCACCGGGGGACAGGGCACTTCACCCCTCCACTTT | CATSTGGQGTSPLHF
TRBD2 | 17 | TRBJ2-1 | TRBV19 | . | TGTGCCAGTAGTATTGGAGCGGGACGAAGAAGAAAAAATGAGCAGTTCTTC | CASSIGAGRRRKNEQFF
. | 14 | TRBJ1-2 | TRBV6-5 | . | TGTGCCAGCAGTTCCGTCGGTGGGAACTATGGCTACACCTTC | CASSSVGGNYGYTF
TRBD1 | 15 | TRBJ2-5 | TRBV29-1 | . | TGCAGCGTTGGCTTACTGACAGGGTGGTTGGAGACCCAGTACTTC | CSVGLLTGWLETQYF
. | 15 | TRBJ1-5 | TRBV19 | . | TGTGCCAGTAGTATAGTTACCAGAGGCAATCAGCCCCAGCATTTT | CASSIVTRGNQPQHF
. | 8 | TRBJ2-3 | TRBV29-1 | . | TGCAGCATTTCCCCCGGGACTTTT | CSISPGTF
TRBD2 | 14 | TRBJ2-3 | TRBV29-1 | many | TGCAGCGTTGTCGGTCAGGGAGGGCCAGATACGCAGTATTTT | CSVVGQGGPDTQYF
. | 13 | TRBJ1-2 | TRBV5-4 | . | TGTGCCAGCAGCTTGGCGACTAACTATGGCTACACCTTC | CASSLATNYGYTF
TRBD1 | 16 | TRBJ2-2 | TRBV2 | . | TGTGCCAGCAGGGCAACCGGGACAGGGGGATCCGGGGAGCTGTTTTTT | CASRATGTGGSGELFF
TRBD2 | 15 | TRBJ2-1 | TRBV11-2 | . | TGTGCCAGCAGCCTAAGCGGGAGCCCTTACAATGAGCAGTTCTTC | CASSLSGSPYNEQFF
. | 13 | TRBJ2-3 | TRBV29-1 | . | TGCAGCGTTGTAGGTTACAACACAGATACGCAGTATTTT | CSVVGYNTDTQYF
. | 14 | TRBJ2-3 | TRBV19 | . | TGTGCCAGCGGGGTGGACGCAAGCACAGATACGCAGTATTTT | CASGVDASTDTQYF
TRBD2 | 15 | TRBJ2-1 | TRBV27 | . | TGTGCCAGCAGTTTCCAGGCGGGGGGGCCAGTGGAGCAGTTCTTC | CASSFQAGGPVEQFF
TRBD1 | 13 | TRBJ2-1 | TRBV29-1 | . | TGCAGTGCTCTCGAGACAGGGATCAATGAGCAGTTCTTC | CSALETGINEQFF
. | 12 | TRBJ2-3 | TRBV12-5 | . | TGTGCTAGTGGAAGGGGGACAGATACGCAGTATTTT | CASGRGTDTQYF
TRBD2 | 20 | TRBJ2-7 | TRBV11-2 | . | TGTGCCAGCAGCCCGCAACAAGCCGGACAGGCGGGACTAGCGGGAGACGAGCAGTACTTC | CASSPQQAGQAGLAGDEQYF
TRBD2 | 16 | TRBJ2-5 | TRBV29-1 | . | TGCAGCGGGTATTGGACTAGCGGGAGGCCCCAAGAGACCCAGTACTTC | CSGYWTSGRPQETQYF
TRBD2 | 14 | TRBJ2-7 | TRBV11-1 | . | TGTGCCAGCGTCCTAGGTCCGCGGGGGTACGAGCAGTACTTC | CASVLGPRGYEQYF
. | 15 | TRBJ1-5 | TRBV15 | . | TGTGCCACCAGCCCGTGGGACGGGATGGGTCAGCCCCAGCATTTT | CATSPWDGMGQPQHF
TRBD1 | 15 | TRBJ1-5 | TRBV27 | . | TGTGCCAGCAGTTTCTCTGGGACAGGGTATCAGCCCCAGCATTTT | CASSFSGTGYQPQHF
. | 13 | TRBJ2-4 | TRBV11-2 | once | TGTGCCAGCAGCTTAGATAGGTTTGACATTCAGTACTTC | CASSLDRFDIQYF
. | 15 | TRBJ2-1 | TRBV29-1 | few | TGCAGCGTTATCCTAGCGTCAAACCCTGGCAATGAGCAGTTCTTC | CSVILASNPGNEQFF
. | 16 | TRBJ1-1 | TRBV7-2 | . | TGTGCCAGCAGCTTAGAGACCGGGCGGAGGGCCACTGAAGCTTTCTTT | CASSLETGRRATEAFF
. | 13 | TRBJ1-5 | TRBV19 | . | TGTGCCAGTATCGGAGCAGTCAATCAGCCCCAGCATTTT | CASIGAVNQPQHF
. | 14 | TRBJ2-3 | TRBV29-1 | . | TGCAGCGTTGAAAACCCACACAGCACAGATACGCAGTATTTT | CSVENPHSTDTQYF
. | 17 | TRBJ1-1 | TRBV4-3 | . | TGCGCCAGCAGCCAATCTCCTAGTCCACGAGAGAAGACTGAAGCTTTCTTT | CASSQSPSPREKTEAFF
. | 13 | TRBJ2-1 | TRBV30 | . | TGTGCCTGGAGTCAGATGGGATACAATGAGCAGTTCTTC | CAWSQMGYNEQFF
. | 12 | TRBJ1-1 | TRBV19 | . | TGTGCCGGCCCCGATGAACTGATCATGGCTTTCTTT | CAGPDELIMAFF
TRBD1 | 17 | TRBJ2-1 | TRBV6-1 | . | TGTGCCAGCAGTGCGTCGAACAGGGGTACTGTGAGGAATGAGCAGTTCTTC | CASSASNRGTVRNEQFF
TRBD1 | 16 | TRBJ1-5 | TRBV6-1 | . | TGTGCCAGCAGTAGGGGACAGCCATATAGCAATCAGCCCCAGCATTTT | CASSRGQPYSNQPQHF
TRBD1 | 20 | TRBJ1-5 | TRBV6-2/TRBV6-3 | once | TGTGCCAGCAGTTACTCTGCCCGGGACAGGGGGTCTGCGGGCAATCAGCCCCAGCATTTT | CASSYSARDRGSAGNQPQHF
TRBD2 | 15 | TRBJ2-7 | TRBV6-5 | once | TGTGCCAGCAGACGACTAGCGGGGGGATCCTACGAGCAGTACTTC | CASRRLAGGSYEQYF
. | 13 | TRBJ2-1 | TRBV19 | . | TGTGCCAGTAGTATCGGGACTCCCGATGAGCAGTTCTTC | CASSIGTPDEQFF
. | 13 | TRBJ2-5 | TRBV27 | . | TGTGCCAGCAGTTTCGCGGCCGACGAGTCCCAGTACTTC | CASSFAADESQYF
. | 14 | TRBJ2-2 | TRBV19 | few | TGTGCCAGTAGTATTTCGGATTACACCGGGGAGCTGTTTTTT | CASSISDYTGELFF
. | 13 | TRBJ1-1 | TRBV6-1 | . | TGTGCCAGCAGTCAAAACATGAACACTGAAGCTTTCTTT | CASSQNMNTEAFF
. | 13 | TRBJ2-1 | TRBV6-5 | . | TGTGCCATCAGTGATGGGCTTTTGGATGAGCAGTTCTTC | CAISDGLLDEQFF
TRBD1 | 14 | TRBJ1-1 | TRBV29-1 | . | TGCAGCGTTGAAGCACAGGGGGCTAGTCCTGAAGCTTTCTTT | CSVEAQGASPEAFF
TRBD1 | 18 | TRBJ2-2 | TRBV29-1 | . | TGCAGCGTTGAAGCGAGCGCCGGGACAGGGCTGACCACCGGGGAGCTGTTTTTT | CSVEASAGTGLTTGELFF